In its sample, the clone carrying this TCR beta chain was seen once. This entry belongs to a study of control samples from healthy donors and cancer patients. Produced via immunoSEQ multiplex PCR; TCRdb's table is partial and in-frame only. The repertoire has about 180,000 clones, about 91% of them found once; the top ten carry just over 2%. After removal of 3 bases from V and 4 bases from J, the junction contained 0 bases not matched to a gene. The CDR3 has 14 amino acids. CDR1 KGHSH and CDR2 LQKENI come from the germline V gene. The genes are TRBV18 and TRBJ2-1, with 10 bases lining up with TRBD1. The sequenced sample was blood. This clonotype was sampled from a woman aged 40 to 50 in good health. This chain's CDR3 is CASSPGQGYNEQFF. CDR3 in DNA: TGTGCCAGCTCACCGGGACAGGGGTACAATGAGCAGTTCTTC.